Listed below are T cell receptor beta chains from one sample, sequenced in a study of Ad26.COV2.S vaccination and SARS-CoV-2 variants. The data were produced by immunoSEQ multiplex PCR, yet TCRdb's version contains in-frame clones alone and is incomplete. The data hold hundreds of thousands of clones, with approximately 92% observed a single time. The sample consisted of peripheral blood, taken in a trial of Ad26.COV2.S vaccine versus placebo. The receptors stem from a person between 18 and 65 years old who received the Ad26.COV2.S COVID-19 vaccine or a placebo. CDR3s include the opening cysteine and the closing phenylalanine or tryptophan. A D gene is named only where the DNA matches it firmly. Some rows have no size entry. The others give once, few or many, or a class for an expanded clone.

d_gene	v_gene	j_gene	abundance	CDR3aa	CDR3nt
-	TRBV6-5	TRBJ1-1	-	CASSYSSRNTEAFF	TGTGCCAGCAGTTACTCGAGCCGGAATACTGAAGCTTTCTTT
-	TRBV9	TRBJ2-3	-	CASSQEGTPSTDTQYF	TGTGCCAGCAGTCAAGAGGGGACACCTAGCACAGATACGCAGTATTTT
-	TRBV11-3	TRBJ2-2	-	CASSGGDRRTGELFF	TGTGCCAGCAGTGGAGGGGACAGACGAACCGGGGAGCTGTTTTTT
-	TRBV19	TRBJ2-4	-	CASSISGGLLVAKNIQYF	TGTGCCAGTAGTATCTCGGGGGGCCTGCTGGTAGCCAAAAACATTCAGTACTTC
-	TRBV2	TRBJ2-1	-	CASARRPLYSYNEQFF	TGTGCCAGCGCGCGCCGACCCCTATACTCCTACAATGAGCAGTTCTTC
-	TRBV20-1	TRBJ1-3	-	CSASGLRGSGNTIYF	TGCAGTGCTAGTGGTTTAAGGGGCTCTGGAAACACCATATATTTT
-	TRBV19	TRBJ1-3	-	CASSTTGGNTIYF	TGTGCCAGTAGTACTACGGGTGGAAACACCATATATTTT
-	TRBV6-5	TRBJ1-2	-	CASSYSSEGQGYGYTF	TGTGCCAGCAGTTACTCCTCGGAGGGCCAGGGCTATGGCTACACCTTC
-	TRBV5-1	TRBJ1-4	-	CASSLAGEKLFF	TGCGCCAGCAGCTTGGCAGGGGAAAAACTGTTTTTT
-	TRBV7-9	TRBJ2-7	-	CASSLDGGYEQYF	TGTGCCAGCAGCTTAGACGGTGGCTACGAGCAGTACTTC
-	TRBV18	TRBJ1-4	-	CASSPTSGASYEKLFF	TGTGCCAGCTCACCAACGAGCGGGGCTAGTTATGAAAAACTGTTTTTT
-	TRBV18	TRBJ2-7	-	CASSEPGVPPPVEQYF	TGTGCCAGCTCAGAACCAGGAGTCCCTCCCCCGGTCGAGCAGTACTTC
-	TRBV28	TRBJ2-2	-	CASSHPGGATNTGELFF	TGTGCCAGCAGCCACCCAGGAGGAGCGACGAACACCGGGGAGCTGTTTTTT
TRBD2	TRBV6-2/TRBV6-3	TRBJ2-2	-	CASSYTAGGGTGELFF	TGTGCCAGCAGTTACACAGCGGGGGGGGGCACCGGGGAGCTGTTTTTT
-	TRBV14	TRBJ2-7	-	CASSQVLGVGSYEQYF	TGTGCCAGCAGCCAAGTTCTAGGAGTAGGTTCCTACGAGCAGTACTTC
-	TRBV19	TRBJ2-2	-	CASSIEDGVGELFF	TGTGCCAGTAGTATAGAGGACGGGGTGGGGGAGCTGTTTTTT
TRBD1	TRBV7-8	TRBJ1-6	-	CASSPRDRGFSLHF	TGTGCCAGCAGCCCCCGGGACAGGGGGTTTTCCCTCCACTTT
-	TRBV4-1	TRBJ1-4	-	CASSQEVLGSGEKLFF	TGCGCCAGCAGCCAAGAAGTTTTGGGGTCGGGAGAAAAACTGTTTTTT
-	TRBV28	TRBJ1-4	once	CASRVHNEKLFF	TGTGCCAGCAGAGTCCATAATGAAAAACTGTTTTTT
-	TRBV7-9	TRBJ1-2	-	CASSSTTTGTYGYTF	TGTGCCAGCAGCTCTACCACGACAGGCACCTATGGCTACACCTTC
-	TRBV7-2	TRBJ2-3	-	CASSLSPIVGVIDTQYF	TGTGCCAGCAGCTTATCCCCGATCGTGGGGGTCATCGACACGCAGTATTTT
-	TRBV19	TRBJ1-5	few	CASSPVRGQPQHF	TGTGCCAGTAGTCCCGTCAGGGGACAGCCCCAGCATTTT
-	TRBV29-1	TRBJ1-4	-	CSAKVGQSTNEKLFF	TGCAGCGCCAAGGTCGGACAGTCAACTAATGAAAAACTGTTTTTT
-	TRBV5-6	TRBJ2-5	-	CASSLYRGIQETQYF	TGTGCCAGCAGCTTGTATCGGGGGATCCAAGAGACCCAGTACTTC
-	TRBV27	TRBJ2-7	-	CASSFRGPYEQYF	TGTGCCAGCAGTTTCCGGGGGCCTTACGAGCAGTACTTC
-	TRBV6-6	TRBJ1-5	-	CASKDSNQPQHF	TGTGCCAGCAAAGATTCCAATCAGCCCCAGCATTTT
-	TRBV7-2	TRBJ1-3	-	CASSFDSSGNTIYF	TGTGCCAGCAGCTTTGACAGCTCTGGAAACACCATATATTTT
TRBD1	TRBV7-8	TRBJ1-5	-	CASSPWTGDNQPQHF	TGTGCCAGCAGCCCTTGGACAGGCGACAATCAGCCCCAGCATTTT
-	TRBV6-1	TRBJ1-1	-	CASSERLVNTEAFF	TGTGCCAGCAGTGAACGTCTGGTGAACACTGAAGCTTTCTTT
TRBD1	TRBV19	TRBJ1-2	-	CASIDGDRGPRGYGYTF	TGTGCCAGTATTGACGGAGACAGGGGGCCCCGAGGCTATGGCTACACCTTC
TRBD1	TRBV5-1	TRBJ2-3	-	CASSTGDSQPGDTQYF	TGCGCCAGCAGCACCGGGGACAGCCAACCGGGAGATACGCAGTATTTT
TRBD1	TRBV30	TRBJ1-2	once	CAWSVQGEVYGYTF	TGTGCCTGGAGTGTACAGGGGGAGGTCTATGGCTACACCTTC
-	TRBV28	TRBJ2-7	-	CASRITGEGRTYEQYF	TGTGCCAGCAGAATAACAGGGGAAGGGAGGACCTACGAGCAGTACTTC
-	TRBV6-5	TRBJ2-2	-	CASSRNTGELFF	TGTGCCAGCAGCAGGAACACCGGGGAGCTGTTTTTT
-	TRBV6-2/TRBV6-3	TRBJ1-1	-	CASSYVGTTEAFF	TGTGCCAGCAGTTACGTGGGGACCACTGAAGCTTTCTTT
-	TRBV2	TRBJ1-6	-	CASTGRENSPLHF	TGTGCCAGCACGGGCAGGGAGAATTCACCCCTCCACTTT